This T cell receptor beta chain appears in the sequencing data of a study of shared clonotypes between healthy human individuals. Findings and caveats of the study: Read depth was anticipated to influence clonotype sharing among donors. A generally larger estimated richness was seen in naive subsets than in memory subsets.

With respect to this clone: What it binds is not known.

Original analysis: There were no quality scores in the junction-only immunoSEQ sequences, so filtering differed. TCRdb keeps only in-frame clones here, not all; method: immunoSEQ multiplex PCR. V and J calls and clone size are those listed in that table; D and trimming were worked out from the DNA. The table lists around 340,000 clones, over 70% of them singletons. V was clipped by 5 bases and J by 5 bases, with 22 bases between them. The CDR3 has 16 amino acids. Per the germline V gene, CDR1 is PRHDT and CDR2 is FYEKMQ (reference sequence). The receptor comes from a man under 40 in good health. What was sequenced was memory CD4+ T cells sorted from blood. Specified subset: CD45RA-negative fraction. V and J are TRBV13 and TRBJ2-7; weak D call: TRBD1 (7 bases). The CDR3 sequence is CASSARQGTGVNEQYF. The CDR3, as DNA: TGTGCCAGCAGCGCCCGACAGGGAACGGGAGTGAACGAGCAGTACTTC.